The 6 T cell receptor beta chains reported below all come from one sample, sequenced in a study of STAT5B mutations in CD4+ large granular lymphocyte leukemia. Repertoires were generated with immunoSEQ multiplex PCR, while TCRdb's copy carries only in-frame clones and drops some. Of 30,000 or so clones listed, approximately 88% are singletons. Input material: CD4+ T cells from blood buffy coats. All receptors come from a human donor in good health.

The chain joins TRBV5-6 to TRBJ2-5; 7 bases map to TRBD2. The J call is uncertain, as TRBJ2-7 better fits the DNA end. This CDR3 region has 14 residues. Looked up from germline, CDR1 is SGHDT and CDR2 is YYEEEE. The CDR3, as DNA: TGTGCCAGCAGCTCGGGACTTCCGGGGGGCGAGCAGTACTTC. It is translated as CASSSGLPGGEQYF.

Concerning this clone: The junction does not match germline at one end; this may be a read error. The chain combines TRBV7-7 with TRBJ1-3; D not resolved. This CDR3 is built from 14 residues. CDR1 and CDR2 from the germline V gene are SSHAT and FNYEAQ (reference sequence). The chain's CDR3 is CASSLAGDGNTIYF. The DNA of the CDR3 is TGTGCTAGCAGCTTAGCAGGAGACGGAAACACCATATATTTT.

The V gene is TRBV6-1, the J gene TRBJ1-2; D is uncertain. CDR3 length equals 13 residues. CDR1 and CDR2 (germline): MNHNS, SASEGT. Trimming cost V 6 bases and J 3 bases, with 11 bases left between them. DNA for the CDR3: TGTGCCAGCAGGGTCCTTTTGTACTATGGCTACACCTTC. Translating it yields CASRVLLYYGYTF.

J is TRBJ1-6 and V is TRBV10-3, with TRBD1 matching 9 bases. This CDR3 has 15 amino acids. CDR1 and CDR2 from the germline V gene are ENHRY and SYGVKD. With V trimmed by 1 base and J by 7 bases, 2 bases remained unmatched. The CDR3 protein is CAISELGQGNSPLHF. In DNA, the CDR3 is TGTGCCATCAGTGAGTTGGGACAGGGAAATTCACCCCTCCACTTT.

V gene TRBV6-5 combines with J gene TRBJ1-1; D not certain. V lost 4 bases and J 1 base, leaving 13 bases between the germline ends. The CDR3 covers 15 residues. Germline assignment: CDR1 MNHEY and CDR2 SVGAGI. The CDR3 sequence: CASSSRSRANTEAFF. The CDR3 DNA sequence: TGTGCCAGCAGTTCCAGGAGCCGGGCGAACACTGAAGCTTTCTTT.

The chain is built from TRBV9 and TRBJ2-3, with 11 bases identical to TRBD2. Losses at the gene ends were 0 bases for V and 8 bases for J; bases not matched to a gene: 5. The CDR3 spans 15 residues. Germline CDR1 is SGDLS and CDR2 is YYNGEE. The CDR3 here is CASSVAVSGRATQYF. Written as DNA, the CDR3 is TGTGCCAGCAGCGTAGCGGTTAGCGGGAGGGCTACGCAGTATTTT.